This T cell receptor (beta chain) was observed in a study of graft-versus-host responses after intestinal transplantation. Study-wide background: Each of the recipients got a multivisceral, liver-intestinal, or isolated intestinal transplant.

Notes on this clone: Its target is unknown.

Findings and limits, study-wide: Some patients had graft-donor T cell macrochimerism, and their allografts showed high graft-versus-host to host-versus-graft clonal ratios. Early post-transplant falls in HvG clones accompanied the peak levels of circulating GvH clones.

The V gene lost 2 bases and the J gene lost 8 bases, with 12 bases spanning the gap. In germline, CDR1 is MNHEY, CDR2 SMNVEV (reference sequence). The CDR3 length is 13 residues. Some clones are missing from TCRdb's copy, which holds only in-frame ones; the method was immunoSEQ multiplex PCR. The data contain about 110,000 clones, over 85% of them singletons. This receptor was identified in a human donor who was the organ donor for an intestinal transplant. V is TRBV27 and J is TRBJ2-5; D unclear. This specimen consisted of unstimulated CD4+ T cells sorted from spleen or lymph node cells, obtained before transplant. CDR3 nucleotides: TGTGCCAGCAGTTTAAACGGGCCCCCTACCCAGTACTTC. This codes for CASSLNGPPTQYF.